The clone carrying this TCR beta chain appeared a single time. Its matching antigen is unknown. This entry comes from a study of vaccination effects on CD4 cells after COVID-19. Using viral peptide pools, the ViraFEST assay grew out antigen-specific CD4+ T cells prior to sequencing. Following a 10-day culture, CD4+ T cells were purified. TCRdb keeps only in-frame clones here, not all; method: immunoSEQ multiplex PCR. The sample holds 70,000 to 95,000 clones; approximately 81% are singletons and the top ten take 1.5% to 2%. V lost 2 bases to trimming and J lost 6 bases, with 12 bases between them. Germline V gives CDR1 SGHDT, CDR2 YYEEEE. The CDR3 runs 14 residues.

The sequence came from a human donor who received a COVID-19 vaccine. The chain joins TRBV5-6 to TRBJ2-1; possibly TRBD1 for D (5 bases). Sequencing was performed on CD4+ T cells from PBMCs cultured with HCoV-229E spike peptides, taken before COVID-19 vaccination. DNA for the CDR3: TGTGCCAGCAGCTTCGGACCAAGGGGCAATGAGCAGTTCTTC. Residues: CASSFGPRGNEQFF.